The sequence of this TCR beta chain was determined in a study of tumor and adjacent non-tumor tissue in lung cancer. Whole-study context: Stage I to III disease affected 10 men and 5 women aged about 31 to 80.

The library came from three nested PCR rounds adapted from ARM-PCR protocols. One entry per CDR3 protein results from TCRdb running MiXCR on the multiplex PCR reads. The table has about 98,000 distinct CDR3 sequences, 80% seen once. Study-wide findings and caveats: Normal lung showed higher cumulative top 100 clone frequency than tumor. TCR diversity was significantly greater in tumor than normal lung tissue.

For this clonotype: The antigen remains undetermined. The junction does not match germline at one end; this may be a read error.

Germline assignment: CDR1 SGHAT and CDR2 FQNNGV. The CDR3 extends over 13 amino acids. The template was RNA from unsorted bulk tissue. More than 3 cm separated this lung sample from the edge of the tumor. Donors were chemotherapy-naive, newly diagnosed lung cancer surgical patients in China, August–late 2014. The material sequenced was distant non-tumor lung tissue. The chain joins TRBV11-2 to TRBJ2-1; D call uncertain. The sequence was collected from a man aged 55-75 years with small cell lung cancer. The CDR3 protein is CASSLEVSGLKIF. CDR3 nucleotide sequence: TGTGCCAGCAGCTTAGAGGTGTCAGGCCTAAAGATCTTC.